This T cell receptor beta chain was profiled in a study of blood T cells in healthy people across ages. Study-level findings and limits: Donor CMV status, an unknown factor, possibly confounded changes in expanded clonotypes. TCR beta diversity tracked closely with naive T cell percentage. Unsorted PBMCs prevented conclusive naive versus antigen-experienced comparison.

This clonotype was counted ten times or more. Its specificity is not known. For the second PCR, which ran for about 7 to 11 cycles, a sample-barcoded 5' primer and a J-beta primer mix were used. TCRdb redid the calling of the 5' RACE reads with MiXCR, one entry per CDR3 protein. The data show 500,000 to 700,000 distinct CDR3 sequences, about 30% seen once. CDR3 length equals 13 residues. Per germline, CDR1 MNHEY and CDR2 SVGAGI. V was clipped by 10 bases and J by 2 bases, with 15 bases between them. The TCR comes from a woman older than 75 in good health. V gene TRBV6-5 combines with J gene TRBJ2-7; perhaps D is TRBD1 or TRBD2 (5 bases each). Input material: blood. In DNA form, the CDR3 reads TGTGCCACCGGGGCCGGACCTACCTACGAGCAGTACTTC. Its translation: CATGAGPTYEQYF.